The clone carrying this TCR beta chain was detected many times. Its antigen is undetermined. Each CDR3 protein is one row after TCRdb ran MiXCR on the 5' RACE reads. The sample shows some 14,000 distinct CDR3 sequences, 5% to 6% of them seen only once. Time point meaning: sample taken at primary tumor resection. The sample originates from a study of spatial heterogeneity in lung cancer. Study-wide findings and caveats: Counts of ubiquitous and regional expanded TCRs tracked ubiquitous and regional nonsynonymous mutations, respectively. Tumor mutation counts were tracked by expanded intratumoral alpha and beta TCR counts.

This sequence originates from a female donor with early-stage non-small cell lung cancer. The specimen comprised lung tumor tissue, sampled at surgery.

The CDR3 nucleotides read TGTGCCAGCTACAGGGCTACGGGTGAAGCTTTCTTT. It yields the protein CASYRATGEAFF. The rearrangement links TRBV28 to TRBJ1-1; D possibly corresponds to TRBD1 (6 bases). CDR3 length equals 12 residues. Per germline, CDR1 MDHEN and CDR2 SYDVKM. Trimming removed 8 bases at V and 7 bases at J, with 14 bases between.